This record covers a single T cell receptor (beta chain). Its matching antigen is unknown. From the 5' RACE reads, TCRdb called clonotypes with MiXCR, one entry per CDR3 protein. The sample gives 300,000 to 400,000 distinct CDR3 sequences, 20% to 25% of which show up once; less than 20% is in the top ten. CDR3 length equals 15 residues. The germline CDR1 and CDR2 sequences are SEHNR and FQNEAQ (reference sequence). The J segment lost 7 bases and the V segment lost 5 bases, leaving 8 bases of the junction unmatched. This entry belongs to a study of CD8 T cells in ankylosing spondylitis. Findings and limits, study-wide: Apparently characteristic of ankylosing spondylitis blood was a TCR beta motif (roughly eight highly homologous variants).

Sequencing input: blood, either unsorted or a sorted T cell fraction (not recorded which). The receptor comes from a male donor with ankylosing spondylitis. V gene TRBV7-9 combines with J gene TRBJ2-1, with TRBD1 identical over 10 bases. This chain's CDR3 is CASSTWDRGRNEQFF. The CDR3 bases are TGTGCCAGCAGCACCTGGGACAGGGGCAGGAATGAGCAGTTCTTC.